The present TCR beta chain was sequenced within a study of CD8 T cells in ankylosing spondylitis. The length of the CDR3 is 16 residues. V lost 4 bases and J lost 1; bases outside the gene matches: 8. Germline CDR1 is SGHVS and CDR2 is FQNEAQ. TCRdb re-derived calls from the 5' RACE reads in MiXCR, one entry per CDR3 protein. The table shows 200,000 to 300,000 distinct CDR3 sequences, with 8% to 10% occurring only once. This clonotype was seen at least ten times. The chain carries TRBV7-8 and TRBJ2-3, with TRBD1 matching 7 bases. The source is a female donor with ankylosing spondylitis or in good health (not recorded which). The sequenced sample consisted of blood, either unsorted or a sorted T cell fraction (not recorded which). CDR3 protein: CASSSTGRLGTDTQYF. CDR3 DNA sequence: TGTGCCAGCAGCTCGACAGGGAGATTGGGCACAGATACGCAGTATTTT.